Sequencing of this T cell receptor beta chain was carried out in a study of blood T cells in healthy people across ages (dated by TCRdb to about 2015). For the wider study: Template switching captured roughly one uniquely barcoded TCR beta cDNA molecule per two T cells in model experiments. Four age groups were formed from the donors: young (average around 15 years), middle-aged (approximately 40), aged (approximately 60) and long-lived (approximately 78). Age-related changes in TCR beta repertoire diversity were measured in the study by deep sequencing normalized with unique cDNA molecular identifiers. The study analyzed two additional independent replicas of 1 million unique cDNA reads from the same blood draw for two donors, one aged 18 to 29 and one aged 80 or older. Study-level results and caveats: Conclusive comparison of naive and antigen-experienced compartments was prevented by the profiling of bulk unsorted PBMCs. Estimates of total diversity based on one million sequenced T cells were considered lower bounds and underestimates. Donor CMV infection status was unknown, potentially confounding age-related changes in expanded clonotypes. A strong correlation was found between observed TCR beta diversity and the percentage of naive T cells measured by flow cytometry. Compared with the aged group, the long-lived group had more naive CD4+ T cells, fewer expanded clones and increased TCR diversity, suggesting age selection. Observed TCR beta diversity per million T cells fell roughly linearly with age, and a significant reduction was already apparent by age around 40.

Donors were around 37 systemically healthy Caucasian individuals from Russia aged roughly 6 to 90 years. Each donor gave 9.5 to 10 milliliters of peripheral blood, drawn into EDTA-treated Vacutainer tubes. Ficoll-Paque density-gradient centrifugation was used to isolate PBMCs, with at least 7 million obtained per sample. Trizol reagent was used to extract total RNA from PBMCs, with at least 5.5 micrograms per sample. The percentages of naive CD45RAhigh/CD27high T cells were determined by flow cytometry on a PBMC aliquot from every donor. This clonotype occurred a few times. What antigen it recognizes has not been identified. Base qualities are not at hand, and no much larger clone is one base apart. Including cysteine and phenylalanine, the CDR3 has 14 amino acids. The retained sequence is limited to the CDR3, 42 bases, with the frame set at the first base. Based on the germline V gene, the CDR1 and CDR2 sequences are MGHRA and YSYEKL.

The library was made by 5' RACE. The reads were generated on an Illumina HiSeq 2500. A second about 6 to 11 cycle PCR used a sample-barcoded 5' primer and a J-beta primer mix. A template-switch 5' adaptor carrying 12 random nucleotides introduced a unique molecular identifier onto each TCR beta cDNA molecule. Each sample yielded at least 3 million CDR3-containing paired-end reads. First-strand cDNA was synthesized from all RNA with the Mint cDNA synthesis kit, primed by a TRBC-specific oligonucleotide. After uracil-DNA glycosylase treatment, a first 18-cycle PCR used universal primers M1SS and BC2_uni_R on all cDNA. In the authors' own workflow: For normalization, 1 million high-quality reads, each with a distinct molecular identifier, were randomly selected from each sample. Instead of being binned into consensus sequences, reads with shared molecular identifiers were discarded. MiTCR, set to a Q25 quality threshold and the strictest error-elimination algorithm, was used for CDR3 identification, clonotype clustering and error correction. A nonparametric unseen species model with Euler transformation was used to estimate a lower bound on total TCR beta diversity. TCRdb reworked the public reads: Q25 trimming with fastp, MiXCR clone assembly, productive beta chains retained. Each entry merges the rows of one CDR3 protein and shows their most common DNA and genes. TCRdb's processing, not the authors' own work, is the source of the V and J calls. The sample includes some 760,000 distinct CDR3 sequences, with more than 20% observed a single time. More than 8.5% of the sample rests with the top ten.

These data are also associated with another study on T cells of mothers and their children. Per the second study: The donors were nine systemically healthy Caucasian individuals, made up of three mothers and their six children. cDNA synthesis used all of the extracted RNA, with about 1.5 ug of RNA in each 15 ul reaction. In the second PCR, sample barcodes and 2-4 random nucleotides were introduced via the M1S primer. Each mother yielded over 9 million TCR beta CDR3 reads and each child roughly 3.1 million reads. Thymic selection shapes the output of TCR recombination in a similar way in related and unrelated pairs, and inherited differences have a minor effect. Related mother-child pairs always showed normalized repertoire overlap that was slightly higher than in unrelated mother-child pairs, though the difference was never significant. With a sensitivity of approximately 100 clones per million clonotypes, no persistent microchimeric T cell clones were detected. Deep NGS was used in the study to compare the TCR beta repertoires of mothers and children and to look for features that separate related mother-child pairs from unrelated individuals. On average, the children were approximately 11 +/- 4 years old, while the mothers were around 40 +/- 4 years old. After adapter ligation with NEBNext reagents, the libraries were sequenced on Illumina HiSeq 2000 with 100+100 nt paired-end reads. To prevent cross-contamination, the mother and child libraries were prepared one month apart and sequenced in separate runs. Each donor had between roughly 450,000 and 2,300,000 distinct TCR beta clonotypes identified. Naive TCR beta clonotypes were estimated from low-frequency clonotypes matched to each donor's FACS-determined naive share, without sorting.

This receptor was identified in a boy between 10 and 17 years old in good health. Recombination linked TRBV4-1 to TRBJ2-5; the best D guess is TRBD2, with 6 bases matching. The J call may be incorrect, as the DNA end agrees better with TRBJ2-7. The specimen was blood. CDR3 sequence: CASSPTGVDYEQYF. The bases are TGCGCCAGCAGCCCCACGGGGGTGGACTACGAGCAGTACTTC.